This TCR beta chain was sequenced in a study of blood T cell repertoires in COVID-19. About the research overall: COVID-19 samples collected from the United States, Italy and Spain covered acute and convalescent phases. PBMCs, B-cell-depleted T cells, or T cells provided the cDNA or gDNA that made up the material.

Profiled with immunoSEQ multiplex PCR; TCRdb holds only in-frame clones, not every one. The table lists 120,000 to 150,000 clones, around 87% of them singletons, with less than 45% in the top ten. V gave up 4 bases and J gave up 5 bases; unmatched junction bases: 10. Germline CDR1 SGHNT, CDR2 YYREEE (reference sequence). There are 15 residues in the CDR3. The sequenced sample was peripheral blood. The V call is TRBV5-4, the J call TRBJ1-1; 8 bases line up with TRBD1. The TCR comes from a man aged 45-60 years who had recovered from COVID-19. DNA of the CDR3: TGTGCCAGCAGCCCTTATGGACAGGGCTCGACTGAAGCTTTCTTT. It specifies CASSPYGQGSTEAFF.